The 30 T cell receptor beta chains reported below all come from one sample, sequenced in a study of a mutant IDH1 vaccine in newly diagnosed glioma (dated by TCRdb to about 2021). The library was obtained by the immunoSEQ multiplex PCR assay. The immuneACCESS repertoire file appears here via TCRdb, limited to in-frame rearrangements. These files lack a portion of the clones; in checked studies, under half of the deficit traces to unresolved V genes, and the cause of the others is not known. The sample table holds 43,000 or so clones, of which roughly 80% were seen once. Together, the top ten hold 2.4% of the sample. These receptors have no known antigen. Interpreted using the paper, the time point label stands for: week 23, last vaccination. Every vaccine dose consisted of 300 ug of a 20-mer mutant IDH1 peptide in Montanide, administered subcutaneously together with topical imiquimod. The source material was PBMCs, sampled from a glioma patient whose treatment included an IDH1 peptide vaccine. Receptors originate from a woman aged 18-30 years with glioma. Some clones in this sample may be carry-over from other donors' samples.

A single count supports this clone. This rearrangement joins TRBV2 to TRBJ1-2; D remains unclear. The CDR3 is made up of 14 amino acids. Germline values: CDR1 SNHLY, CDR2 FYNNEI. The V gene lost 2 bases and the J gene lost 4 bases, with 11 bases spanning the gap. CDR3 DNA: TGTGCCAGCAGTGAAAGCCGGGCAACCTATGGCTACACCTTC. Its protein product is CASSESRATYGYTF.

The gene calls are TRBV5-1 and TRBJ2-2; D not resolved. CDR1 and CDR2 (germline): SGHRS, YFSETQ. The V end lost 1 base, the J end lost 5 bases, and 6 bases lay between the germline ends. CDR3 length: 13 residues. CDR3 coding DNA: TGCGCCAGCAGCTTGTCCCCAACCGGGGAGCTGTTTTTT. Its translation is CASSLSPTGELFF.

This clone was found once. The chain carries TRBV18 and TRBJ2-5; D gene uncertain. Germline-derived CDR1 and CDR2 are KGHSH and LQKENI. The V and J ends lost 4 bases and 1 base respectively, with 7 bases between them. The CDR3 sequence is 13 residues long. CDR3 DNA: TGTGCCAGCTCACTGCTACCCCAAGAGACCCAGTACTTC. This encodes CASSLLPQETQYF.

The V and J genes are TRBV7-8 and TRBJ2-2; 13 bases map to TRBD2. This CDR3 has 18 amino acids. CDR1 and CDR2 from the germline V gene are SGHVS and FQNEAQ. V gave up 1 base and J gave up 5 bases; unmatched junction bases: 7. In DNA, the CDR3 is TGTGCCAGCAGCTTAGAACTAGCGGGAGGGCCGGTTACCGGGGAGCTGTTTTTT. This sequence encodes CASSLELAGGPVTGELFF.

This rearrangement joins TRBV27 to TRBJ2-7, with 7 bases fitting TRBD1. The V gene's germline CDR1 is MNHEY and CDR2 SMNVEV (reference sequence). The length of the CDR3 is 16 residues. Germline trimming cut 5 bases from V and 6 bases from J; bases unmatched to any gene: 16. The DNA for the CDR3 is TGTGCCAGCAGTCCTCCCGACAGGGTAGGGGTATTCGAGCAGTACTTC. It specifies CASSPPDRVGVFEQYF.

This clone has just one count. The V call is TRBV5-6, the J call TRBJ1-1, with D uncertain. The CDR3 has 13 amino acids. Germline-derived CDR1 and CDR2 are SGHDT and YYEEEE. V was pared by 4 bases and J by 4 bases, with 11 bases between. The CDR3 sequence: CASSVGSGTEAFF. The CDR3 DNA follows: TGTGCCAGCAGCGTCGGGAGCGGCACTGAAGCTTTCTTT.

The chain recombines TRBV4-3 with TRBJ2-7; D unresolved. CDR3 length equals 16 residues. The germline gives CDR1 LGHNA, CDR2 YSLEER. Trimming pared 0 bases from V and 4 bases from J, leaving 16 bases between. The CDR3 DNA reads TGCGCCAGCAGCCAAGAAGCCCGCGGCTTGGGGTACGAGCAGTACTTC. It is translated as CASSQEARGLGYEQYF.

The CDR3 reads CASSKGLGETEAFF. Here the CDR3 DNA reads TGTGCCAGCAGCAAAGGGTTGGGGGAGACTGAAGCTTTCTTT. The chain combines TRBV21-1 with TRBJ1-1. TRBV21-1 is an annotated pseudogene. This CDR3 is built from 14 residues.

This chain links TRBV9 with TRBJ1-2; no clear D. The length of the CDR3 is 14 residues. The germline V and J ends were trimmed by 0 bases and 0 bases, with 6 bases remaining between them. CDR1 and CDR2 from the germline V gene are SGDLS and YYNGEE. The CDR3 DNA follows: TGTGCCAGCAGCGTAGATGGGACTAACTATGGCTACACCTTC. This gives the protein CASSVDGTNYGYTF.

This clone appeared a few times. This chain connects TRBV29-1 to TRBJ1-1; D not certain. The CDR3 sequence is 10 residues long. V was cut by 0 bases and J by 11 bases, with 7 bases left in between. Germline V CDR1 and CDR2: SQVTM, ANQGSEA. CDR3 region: CSVEEGRAFF. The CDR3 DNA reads TGCAGCGTTGAAGAGGGGAGGGCTTTCTTT.

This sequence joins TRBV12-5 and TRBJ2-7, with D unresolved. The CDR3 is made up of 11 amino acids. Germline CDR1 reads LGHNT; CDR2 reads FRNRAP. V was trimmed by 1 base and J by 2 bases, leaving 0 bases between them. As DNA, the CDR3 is TGTGCTAGTGGTTTGGCCTACGAGCAGTACTTC. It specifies CASGLAYEQYF.

CDR3 in amino acids: CASSVRQGDNEQFF. The CDR3 nucleotides are TGTGCCAGCAGCGTGAGGCAGGGAGACAATGAGCAGTTCTTC. The rearrangement uses TRBV9 and TRBJ2-1, with D possibly called TRBD1 or TRBD2 (5 bases each). CDR3 length: 14 amino acids. Germline CDR1 is SGDLS and CDR2 is YYNGEE. Trimming shortened V by 2 bases and J by 5 bases, and 11 bases separated the two germline ends.

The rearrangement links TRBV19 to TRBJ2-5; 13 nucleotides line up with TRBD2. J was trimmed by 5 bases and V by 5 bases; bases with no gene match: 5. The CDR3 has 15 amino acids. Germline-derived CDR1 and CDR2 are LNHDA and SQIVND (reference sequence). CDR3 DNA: TGTGCCAGTAGTCTACTAGCGGGAGGGAGGGAGACCCAGTACTTC. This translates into CASSLLAGGRETQYF.

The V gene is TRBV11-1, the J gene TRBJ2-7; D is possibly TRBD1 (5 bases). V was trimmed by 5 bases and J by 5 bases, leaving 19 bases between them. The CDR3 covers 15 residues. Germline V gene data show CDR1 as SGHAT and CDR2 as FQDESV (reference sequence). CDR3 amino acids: CASSAGWAGSHEQYF. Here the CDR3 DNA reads TGTGCCAGCAGCGCTGGCTGGGCAGGGTCCCACGAGCAGTACTTC.

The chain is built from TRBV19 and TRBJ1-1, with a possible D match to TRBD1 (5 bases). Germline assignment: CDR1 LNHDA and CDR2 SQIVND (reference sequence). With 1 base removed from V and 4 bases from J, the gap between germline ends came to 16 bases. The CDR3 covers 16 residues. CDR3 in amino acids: CASSIVFLGRGTEAFF. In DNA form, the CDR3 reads TGTGCCAGTAGTATAGTTTTTCTGGGAAGGGGCACTGAAGCTTTCTTT.

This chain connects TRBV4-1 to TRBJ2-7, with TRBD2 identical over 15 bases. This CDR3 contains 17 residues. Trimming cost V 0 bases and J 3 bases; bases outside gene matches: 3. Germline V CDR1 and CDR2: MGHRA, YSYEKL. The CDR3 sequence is CASSQEGTSGRFYEQYF. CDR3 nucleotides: TGCGCCAGCAGCCAAGAGGGGACTAGCGGGAGGTTCTACGAGCAGTACTTC.

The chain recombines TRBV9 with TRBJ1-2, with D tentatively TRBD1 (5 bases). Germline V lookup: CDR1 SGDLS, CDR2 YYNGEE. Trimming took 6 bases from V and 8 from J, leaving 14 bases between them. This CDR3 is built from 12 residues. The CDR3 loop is CASTSRVSGYTF. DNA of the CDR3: TGTGCCAGCACCTCCAGGGTTAGCGGCTACACCTTC.

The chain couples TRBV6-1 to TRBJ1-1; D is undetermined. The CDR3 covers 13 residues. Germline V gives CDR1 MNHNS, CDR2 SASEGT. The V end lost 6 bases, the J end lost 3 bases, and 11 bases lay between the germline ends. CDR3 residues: CASSKAHDTEAFF. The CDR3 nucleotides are TGTGCCAGCAGCAAGGCTCATGACACTGAAGCTTTCTTT.

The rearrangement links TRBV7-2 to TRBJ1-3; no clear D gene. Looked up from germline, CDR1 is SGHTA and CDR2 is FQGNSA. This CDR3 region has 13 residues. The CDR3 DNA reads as TGTGCAGAGGAGGTCGTCTCTGGAAACACCATATATTTT. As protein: CAEEVVSGNTIYF.

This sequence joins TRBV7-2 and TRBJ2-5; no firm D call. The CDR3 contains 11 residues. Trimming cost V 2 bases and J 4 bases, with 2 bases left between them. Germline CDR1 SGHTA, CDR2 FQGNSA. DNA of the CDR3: TGTGCCAGCAGCTTATCAGAGACCCAGTACTTC. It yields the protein CASSLSETQYF.

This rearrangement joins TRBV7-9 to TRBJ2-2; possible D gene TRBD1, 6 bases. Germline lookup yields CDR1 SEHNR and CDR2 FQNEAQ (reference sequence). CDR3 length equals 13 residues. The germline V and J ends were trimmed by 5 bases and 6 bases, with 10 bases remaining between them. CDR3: CASSPRTAGELFF. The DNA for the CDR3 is TGTGCCAGCAGCCCCAGGACAGCCGGGGAGCTGTTTTTT.

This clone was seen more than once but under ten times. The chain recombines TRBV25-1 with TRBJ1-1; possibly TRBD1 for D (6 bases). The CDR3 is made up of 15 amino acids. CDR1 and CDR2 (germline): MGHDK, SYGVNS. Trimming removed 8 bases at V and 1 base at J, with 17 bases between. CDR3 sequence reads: CASLSDSGANTEAFF. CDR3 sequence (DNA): TGTGCCAGCCTTTCGGACAGCGGCGCGAACACTGAAGCTTTCTTT.

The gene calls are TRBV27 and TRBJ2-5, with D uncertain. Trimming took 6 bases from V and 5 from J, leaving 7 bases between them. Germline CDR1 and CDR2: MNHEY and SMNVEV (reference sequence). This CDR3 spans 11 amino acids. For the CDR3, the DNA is TGTGCCAGCAGAGGCGCGGAGACCCAGTACTTC. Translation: CASRGAETQYF.

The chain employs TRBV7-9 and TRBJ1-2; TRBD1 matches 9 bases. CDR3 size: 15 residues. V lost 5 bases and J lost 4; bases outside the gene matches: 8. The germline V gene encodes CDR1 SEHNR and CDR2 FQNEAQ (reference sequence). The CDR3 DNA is TGTGCCAGCAGCCGAAGGGACAGGGTTGGCTATGGCTACACCTTC. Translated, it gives CASSRRDRVGYGYTF.

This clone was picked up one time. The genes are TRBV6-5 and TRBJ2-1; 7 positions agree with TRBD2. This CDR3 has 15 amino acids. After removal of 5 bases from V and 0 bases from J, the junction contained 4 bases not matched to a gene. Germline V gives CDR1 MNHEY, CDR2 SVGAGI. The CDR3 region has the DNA TGTGCCAGCAGTCCTAGCGGAAGCTCCTACAATGAGCAGTTCTTC. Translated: CASSPSGSSYNEQFF.

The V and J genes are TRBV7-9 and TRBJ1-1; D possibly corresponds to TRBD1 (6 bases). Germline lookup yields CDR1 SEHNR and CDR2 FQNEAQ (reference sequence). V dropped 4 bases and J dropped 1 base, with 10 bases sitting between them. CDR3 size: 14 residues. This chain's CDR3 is CASSSDSPNTEAFF. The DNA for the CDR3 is TGTGCCAGCAGCTCGGACAGCCCGAACACTGAAGCTTTCTTT.

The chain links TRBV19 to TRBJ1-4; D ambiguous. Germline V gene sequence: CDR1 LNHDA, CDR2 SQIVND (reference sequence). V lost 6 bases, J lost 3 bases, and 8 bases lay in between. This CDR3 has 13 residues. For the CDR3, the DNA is TGTGCCAGTAGAGCAGAACCTAATGAAAAACTGTTTTTT. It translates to CASRAEPNEKLFF.

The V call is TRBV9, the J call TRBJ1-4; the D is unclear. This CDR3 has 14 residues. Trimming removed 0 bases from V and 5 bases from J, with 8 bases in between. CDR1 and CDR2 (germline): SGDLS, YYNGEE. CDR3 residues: CASSVDGPNEKLFF. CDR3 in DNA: TGTGCCAGCAGCGTAGATGGCCCGAATGAAAAACTGTTTTTT.

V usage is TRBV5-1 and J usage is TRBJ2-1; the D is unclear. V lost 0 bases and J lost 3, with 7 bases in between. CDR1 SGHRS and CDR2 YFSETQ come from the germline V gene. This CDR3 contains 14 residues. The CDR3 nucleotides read TGCGCCAGCAGCTTGGGTGGTTACTACAATGAGCAGTTCTTC. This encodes CASSLGGYYNEQFF.

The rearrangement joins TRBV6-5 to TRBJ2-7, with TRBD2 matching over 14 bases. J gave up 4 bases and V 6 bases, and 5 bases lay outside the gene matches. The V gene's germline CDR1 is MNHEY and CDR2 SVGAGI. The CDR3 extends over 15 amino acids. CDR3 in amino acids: CASRRGLAGDYEQYF. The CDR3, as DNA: TGTGCCAGCAGAAGGGGACTAGCGGGAGATTACGAGCAGTACTTC.